This T cell receptor (beta chain) was sequenced for a study of technical replicates of blood from a handful of donors. The sample holds a few counts of this clone. Per the germline V gene, CDR1 is MGHRA and CDR2 is YSYEKL. Unmatched junction bases numbered 2, after V lost 1 base and J lost 0 bases. The length of the CDR3 is 15 residues. TCRdb's table, derived via immunoSEQ multiplex PCR, lists solely in-frame clones and lacks some. This sample has tens of thousands of clones, with roughly nine tenths found just once. The J gene is TRBJ2-7, the V gene TRBV4-1; 8 nucleotides match TRBD1. This sequence originates from a human donor in good health. Some clones in this sample may be carry-over from other donors' samples. The sequencing input was PBMCs. The CDR3 DNA sequence: TGCGCCAGCAGCCAAGGACAGGGGATCTCCTACGAGCAGTACTTC. This sequence encodes CASSQGQGISYEQYF.